This TCR beta chain was sequenced in a study of blood T cell repertoires in COVID-19. Study summary: Sites across the United States, Italy and Spain contributed samples from acute and convalescent COVID-19. Nucleic acid was either cDNA or gDNA, and it came from T cells, B-cell-depleted T cells, or PBMCs.

Per the original data handling: By means of reference gene primer amplification, nucleated cell counts were estimated. TCRdb keeps only in-frame clones here, not all; method: immunoSEQ multiplex PCR. V, J and clone size derive from that table, while D and trimming were established from the DNA sequence. This sample yields some 350,000 clones, of which 85% to 90% are seen a single time; about 3% belongs to the top ten. Germline CDR1 KGHSH, CDR2 LQKENI. The CDR3 runs to 13 residues. Trimming stripped 3 bases from V and 5 bases from J, with 11 bases between. The sequence was collected from a human donor in a cohort sampled during active COVID-19. This chain connects TRBV18 to TRBJ2-7; no definite D call. Input material: peripheral blood. CDR3 protein: CASSPSMADEQYF. The DNA for the CDR3 is TGTGCCAGCTCACCCTCCATGGCGGACGAGCAGTACTTC.